Below, 31 T cell receptor beta chains from the same sample are listed, as sequenced in a study of CD8+ T cells in alopecia areata. Extraction of RNA preceded its reverse transcription into cDNA, which served as the sequencing template. The table came from immunoSEQ multiplex PCR; TCRdb's copy has only in-frame clones and leaves some out. Altogether under 150,000 clones are present, about 50% being singletons, with the ten largest covering about 10%. What was sequenced was NKG2D-low CD8+ T cells sorted from blood. The receptors here all came from a human donor with alopecia areata.

The chain uses TRBV29-1 and TRBJ2-1, with D uncertain. This CDR3 is 10 amino acids long. Deletions cut 5 bases from V and 6 bases from J, with 5 bases between. Germline CDR1 SQVTM, CDR2 ANQGSEA. CDR3 region: CSVHGNEQFF. In nucleotides, the CDR3 is TGCAGCGTTCATGGCAATGAGCAGTTCTTC.

As concerns this clone: One end of the junction fails to match germline, which may point to a read error. The chain couples TRBV29-1 to TRBJ2-1; TRBD2 might be the D (6 bases). The germline gives CDR1 SQVTM, CDR2 ANQGSEA. CDR3 size: 12 residues. The CDR3 loop reads CSVEGGDSEQFF. As DNA, the CDR3 is TGCAGCGTCGAAGGAGGGGACTCCGAGCAGTTCTTC.

The rearrangement joins TRBV9 to TRBJ2-3; D not resolved. The length of the CDR3 is 11 residues. Germline V CDR1 and CDR2: SGDLS, YYNGEE. V lost 7 bases to trimming and J lost 6 bases, with 9 bases between them. The CDR3 reads CASGPVDTQYF. CDR3 coding DNA: TGTGCCAGCGGTCCGGTTGATACGCAGTATTTT. The complete variable domain, with remaining parts taken from reference TRBV9 and TRBJ2-3, reads DSGVTQTPKHLITATGQRVTLRCSPRSGDLSVYWYQQSLDQGLQFLIQYYNGEERAKGNILERFSAQQFPDLHSELNLSSLELGDSALYFCASGPVDTQYFGPGTRLTVL.

As DNA, the CDR3 is TGTGCCAGCGCAGGACCCGAGCAGTACTTC. Translating it yields CASAGPEQYF. V is TRBV2 and J is TRBJ2-7, with unresolved D. The germline V and J ends were trimmed by 8 bases and 6 bases, with 8 bases remaining between them. The CDR3 extends over 10 amino acids. The germline CDR1 and CDR2 sequences are SNHLY and FYNNEI.

This clone was counted only a few times. V and J are TRBV5-1 and TRBJ2-1; D possibly corresponds to TRBD2 (6 bases). Germline loops: CDR1 SGHRS, CDR2 YFSETQ. V lost 6 bases and J 8 bases, leaving 15 bases between the germline ends. The CDR3 has 13 residues. In DNA form, the CDR3 reads TGCGCCAGCATTGGGCCGGGAGCTGATGAGCAGTTCTTC. Residues: CASIGPGADEQFF.

This clone was counted only a few times. The genes are TRBV2 and TRBJ1-5; TRBD1 aligns across 9 bases. After removal of 4 bases from V and 2 bases from J, the junction contained 0 bases not matched to a gene. CDR1 and CDR2 (germline): SNHLY, FYNNEI. This CDR3 is built from 14 residues. CDR3 DNA: TGTGCCAGCAGTGGGACAGGGGGCAATCAGCCCCAGCATTTT. This codes for CASSGTGGNQPQHF.

V gene TRBV2 combines with J gene TRBJ1-6; D is ambiguous. Per germline, CDR1 SNHLY and CDR2 FYNNEI. This CDR3 has 13 residues. With 4 bases removed from V and 6 bases from J, the gap between germline ends came to 7 bases. CDR3 loop: CASSGGSNSPLHF. CDR3 bases: TGTGCCAGCAGTGGTGGCAGTAATTCACCCCTCCACTTT.

V is TRBV9 and J is TRBJ2-2; 12 nucleotides line up with TRBD2. CDR3 length: 17 residues. J gave up 7 bases and V 0 bases, and 7 bases lay outside the gene matches. Germline CDR1 reads SGDLS; CDR2 reads YYNGEE. Here the CDR3 DNA reads TGTGCCAGCAGCGTAGCTGCTAGCGGGAGGGGTGACGGGGAGCTGTTTTTT. Protein product: CASSVAASGRGDGELFF.

The chain joins TRBV29-1 to TRBJ2-2, with D tentatively TRBD1 (6 bases). The V gene's germline CDR1 is SQVTM and CDR2 ANQGSEA. This CDR3 spans 14 amino acids. Trimming shortened V by 7 bases and J by 0 bases, and 12 bases separated the two germline ends. DNA for the CDR3: TGCAGCGGTACCGGGACAACGAACACCGGGGAGCTGTTTTTT. Its protein product is CSGTGTTNTGELFF.

The chain links TRBV30 to TRBJ1-2; D gene uncertain. The CDR3 is made up of 10 amino acids. Trimming stripped 6 bases from V and 6 bases from J, with 8 bases between. Germline assignment: CDR1 GTSNPN and CDR2 SVGIG (reference sequence). The CDR3 reads CACFDNGYTF. The CDR3 DNA reads TGTGCCTGTTTCGATAATGGCTACACCTTC.

The chain is built from TRBV29-1 and TRBJ1-4; D not resolved. Germline V gives CDR1 SQVTM, CDR2 ANQGSEA. This CDR3 has 13 amino acids. Trimming left V 6 bases short and J 0 bases short, with 8 bases between. CDR3 nucleotides: TGCAGCGTCCTGATTGCAACTAATGAAAAACTGTTTTTT. Amino acid sequence: CSVLIATNEKLFF.

The rearrangement uses TRBV29-1 and TRBJ1-5; tentative D call: TRBD1 (6 bases). This CDR3 is built from 13 residues. The V end was cut by 4 bases, the J end by 2 bases, with 9 bases between. Germline V gene sequence: CDR1 SQVTM, CDR2 ANQGSEA. CDR3 bases: TGCAGCGTTGGGGGGGCGGGCAATCAGCCCCAGCATTTT. This translates into CSVGGAGNQPQHF. The full variable domain, with the rest looked up from reference TRBV29-1 and TRBJ1-5, is SAVISQKPSRDICQRGTSLTIQCQVDSQVTMMFWYRQQPGQSLTLIATANQGSEATYESGFVIDKFPISRPNLTFSTLTVSNMSPEDSSIYLCSVGGAGNQPQHFGDGTRLSIL.

The chain uses TRBV28 and TRBJ2-1, with TRBD2 as a possible D gene (6 bases). The CDR3 has 14 amino acids. Germline CDR1 reads MDHEN; CDR2 reads SYDVKM. V lost 5 bases and J lost 4, with 12 bases in between. The CDR3 nucleotides are TGTGCCAGCAGTCGACTAGACCTTTACAATGAGCAGTTCTTC. Its protein product is CASSRLDLYNEQFF.

This clone came up a few times. The V gene is TRBV29-1, the J gene TRBJ2-1; D is perhaps TRBD2 (5 bases). Germline CDR1 reads SQVTM; CDR2 reads ANQGSEA. V shed 6 bases and J shed 6 bases, with 12 bases lying between them. The CDR3 contains 12 residues. The CDR3 protein is CSVPTRRNEQFF. CDR3 DNA: TGCAGCGTCCCTACTAGGCGCAATGAGCAGTTCTTC.

The CDR3 is CSVEEPHDSPTNTGELFF. The CDR3 DNA reads TGCAGCGTTGAAGAGCCACACGACAGCCCCACTAACACCGGGGAGCTGTTTTTT. V is TRBV29-1 and J is TRBJ2-2; perhaps TRBD1 as D (5 bases). Per germline, CDR1 SQVTM and CDR2 ANQGSEA. This CDR3 spans 18 amino acids. Trimming took off 0 bases at V and 2 bases at J, with 19 bases between the two ends.

The chain links TRBV7-9 to TRBJ2-5; 8 bases agree with TRBD1. Looked up from germline, CDR1 is SEHNR and CDR2 is FQNEAQ (reference sequence). CDR3 length: 13 residues. Trimming cost V 5 bases and J 1 base; bases outside gene matches: 0. This CDR3 reads CASSDRGQETQYF. DNA of the CDR3: TGTGCCAGCAGCGACAGGGGCCAAGAGACCCAGTACTTC.

The count of this clone is one. The rearrangement uses TRBV7-2 and TRBJ2-3; TRBD1 agrees at 7 bases. Per the germline V gene, CDR1 is SGHTA and CDR2 is FQGNSA. CDR3 size: 13 residues. Trimming took 1 base from V and 6 from J; bases not matched to a gene: 1. The CDR3 DNA follows: TGTGCCAGCAGCTTAGTGACAGGGGATACGCAGTATTTT. This gives the protein CASSLVTGDTQYF.

V and J are TRBV7-3 and TRBJ2-3; D may correspond to TRBD1 or TRBD2 (6 bases each). Trimming took off 1 base at V and 5 bases at J, with 10 bases between the two ends. This CDR3 spans 14 amino acids. Per germline, CDR1 SGHTA and CDR2 FQGTGA. CDR3 nucleotides: TGTGCCAGCAGCTTAAGAGGGGGAGGAGATACGCAGTATTTT. Residues: CASSLRGGGDTQYF.

The chain recombines TRBV28 with TRBJ2-5; TRBD1 or TRBD2 may be the D gene (6 bases each). Germline V gene sequence: CDR1 MDHEN, CDR2 SYDVKM. V lost 5 bases, J lost 5 bases, and 18 bases lay in between. This CDR3 contains 15 residues. The CDR3 sequence: CASSIGRGTLETQYF. The CDR3 bases are TGTGCCAGCAGTATTGGTAGGGGGACTCTCGAGACCCAGTACTTC.

Regarding this clone: At one end the junction does not follow the germline gene, possibly because of a read error. V is TRBV20-1 and J is TRBJ1-6, with D possibly matching TRBD1 (5 bases). This CDR3 region has 10 residues. Germline CDR1 reads DFQATT; CDR2 reads SNEGSKA (reference sequence). Written as DNA, the CDR3 is TGCAGTGCTATGTCGGGGCTAAGCGAGTTT. It is translated as CSAMSGLSEF.

The V call is TRBV4-3, the J call TRBJ2-7; D is unresolved. Germline CDR1 and CDR2: LGHNA and YSLEER. CDR3 length: 14 amino acids. The V and J ends lost 1 base and 3 bases respectively, with 10 bases between them. The CDR3 reads CASSQARTGYEQYF. For the CDR3, the DNA is TGCGCCAGCAGCCAAGCGAGGACGGGCTACGAGCAGTACTTC.

The rearrangement uses TRBV28 and TRBJ2-6, with 8 bases aligning to TRBD1. From germline, CDR1 is MDHEN and CDR2 SYDVKM. The CDR3 covers 14 residues. Trimming cost V 8 bases and J 4 bases; bases outside gene matches: 4. CDR3 nucleotides: TGTGCCAGCCGCCAGGGGGCAGGGGCCAACGTCCTGACTTTC. Protein sequence: CASRQGAGANVLTF.

The sample holds a few counts of this clone. The rearrangement links TRBV5-1 to TRBJ2-7; either TRBD1 or TRBD2 may supply D (5 bases each). The CDR3 is 15 amino acids. Germline V gene sequence: CDR1 SGHRS, CDR2 YFSETQ. The V end was cut by 3 bases, the J end by 3 bases, with 16 bases between. The chain's CDR3 is CASSWFGAEDYEQYF. CDR3 bases: TGCGCCAGCAGCTGGTTTGGGGCGGAGGACTACGAGCAGTACTTC.

V gene TRBV7-9 combines with J gene TRBJ2-5; D possibly corresponds to TRBD2 (6 bases). The V gene lost 5 bases and the J gene lost 2 bases, with 9 bases spanning the gap. Germline lookup yields CDR1 SEHNR and CDR2 FQNEAQ (reference sequence). The CDR3 consists of 13 residues. The DNA of the CDR3 is TGTGCCAGCAGCCCGGGACTTCAAGAGACCCAGTACTTC. Protein: CASSPGLQETQYF.

The chain couples TRBV29-1 to TRBJ2-1; D uncertain. The germline V gene has CDR1 SQVTM and CDR2 ANQGSEA. The CDR3 is 13 amino acids. The ends were cut back, 3 bases at V and 8 bases at J, with 14 bases in the middle. CDR3: CSVDPGLKDEQFF. The DNA for the CDR3 is TGCAGCGTTGATCCCGGGCTAAAGGATGAGCAGTTCTTC.

The chain joins TRBV25-1 to TRBJ2-1; 7 nucleotides agree with TRBD1. Trimming took 6 bases from V and 6 from J; bases not matched to a gene: 2. The germline V gene encodes CDR1 MGHDK and CDR2 SYGVNS. CDR3 size: 12 residues. The CDR3 sequence is CASSAGGNEQFF. In nucleotides, the CDR3 is TGTGCCAGCAGCGCAGGGGGCAATGAGCAGTTCTTC.

The gene calls are TRBV27 and TRBJ1-6; 9 bases map to TRBD1. Looked up from germline, CDR1 is MNHEY and CDR2 is SMNVEV (reference sequence). The CDR3 spans 15 residues. Trimming took 5 bases from V and 6 from J; bases not matched to a gene: 5. The CDR3 reads CASSLQGAGNSPLHF. The CDR3 DNA is TGTGCCAGCAGTCTACAGGGGGCTGGTAATTCACCCCTCCACTTT.

V and J are TRBV14 and TRBJ1-6; 9 bases line up with TRBD1. The length of the CDR3 is 13 residues. The trim removed 4 bases at V and 13 bases at J, leaving 5 bases unmatched. The germline V gene encodes CDR1 SGHDN and CDR2 FVKESK. The CDR3 DNA reads TGTGCCAGCAGCCCGGGACAGGGTGCGCCCCTCCACTTT. Amino acid sequence: CASSPGQGAPLHF.

As regards this clone: The same CDR3 arises from other DNA sequences in this sample as well. V usage is TRBV29-1 and J usage is TRBJ1-2; TRBD1 aligns across 7 bases. This CDR3 contains 11 residues. Germline loops: CDR1 SQVTM, CDR2 ANQGSEA. Losses at the gene ends were 5 bases for V and 4 bases for J; bases not matched to a gene: 1. The CDR3 loop is CSVRDSYGYTF. The CDR3 nucleotides are TGCAGCGTTCGGGACAGCTATGGCTACACCTTC. The variable domain in full, completed from reference TRBV29-1 and TRBJ1-2, reads SAVISQKPSRDICQRGTSLTIQCQVDSQVTMMFWYRQQPGQSLTLIATANQGSEATYESGFVIDKFPISRPNLTFSTLTVSNMSPEDSSIYLCSVRDSYGYTFGSGTRLTVV.

The count of this clone is one. Other DNA sequences in this sample translate to the same CDR3. The genes are TRBV30 and TRBJ2-5; 9 bases fit TRBD1. Germline CDR1 reads GTSNPN; CDR2 reads SVGIG (reference sequence). V lost 2 bases and J lost 3; bases outside the gene matches: 4. This CDR3 comprises 14 residues. This CDR3 reads CAWSPGQGKETQYF. The CDR3 region has the DNA TGTGCCTGGAGTCCCGGACAGGGGAAAGAGACCCAGTACTTC.

The CDR3 protein is CASSPPGAYEQYF. In DNA form, the CDR3 reads TGTGCCAGCAGCCCACCCGGGGCCTACGAGCAGTACTTC. The J gene is TRBJ2-7, the V gene TRBV5-6, with D possibly being TRBD2 (5 bases). Germline CDR1 reads SGHDT; CDR2 reads YYEEEE. The CDR3 length is 13 residues. Deletions cut 4 bases from V and 2 bases from J, with 10 bases between.